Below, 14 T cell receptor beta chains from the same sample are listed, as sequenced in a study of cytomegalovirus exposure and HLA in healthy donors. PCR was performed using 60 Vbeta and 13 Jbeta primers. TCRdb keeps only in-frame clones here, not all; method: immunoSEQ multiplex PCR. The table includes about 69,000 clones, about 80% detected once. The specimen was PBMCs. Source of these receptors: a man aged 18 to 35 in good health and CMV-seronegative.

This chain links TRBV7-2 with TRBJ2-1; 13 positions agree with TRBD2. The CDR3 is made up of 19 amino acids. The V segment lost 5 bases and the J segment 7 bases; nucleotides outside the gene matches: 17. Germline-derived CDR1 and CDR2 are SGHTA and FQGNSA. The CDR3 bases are TGTGCCAGCAGCACTCCTGGACTAGCGGGGGTTAATCAAGGGAATGAGCAGTTCTTC. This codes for CASSTPGLAGVNQGNEQFF.

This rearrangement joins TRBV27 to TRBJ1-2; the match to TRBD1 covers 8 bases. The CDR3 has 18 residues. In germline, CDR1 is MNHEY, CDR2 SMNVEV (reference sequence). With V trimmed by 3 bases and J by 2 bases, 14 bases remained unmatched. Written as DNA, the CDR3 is TGTGCCAGCAGTTTTTGGTCGATCACAGGGGGTGGCAACTATGGCTACACCTTC. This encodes CASSFWSITGGGNYGYTF.

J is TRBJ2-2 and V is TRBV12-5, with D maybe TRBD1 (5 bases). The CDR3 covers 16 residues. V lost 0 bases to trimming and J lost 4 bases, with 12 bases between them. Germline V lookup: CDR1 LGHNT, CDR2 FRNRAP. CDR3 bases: TGTGCTAGTGGTTTGGTAAGCACAGGCGGCACCGGGGAGCTGTTTTTT. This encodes CASGLVSTGGTGELFF.

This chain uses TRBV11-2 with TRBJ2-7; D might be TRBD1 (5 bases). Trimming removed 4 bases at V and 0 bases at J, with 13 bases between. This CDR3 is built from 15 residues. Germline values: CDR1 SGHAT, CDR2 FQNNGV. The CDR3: CASSSEGDPSYEQYV. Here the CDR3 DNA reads TGTGCCAGCAGCTCCGAAGGGGATCCCTCCTACGAGCAGTACGTC.

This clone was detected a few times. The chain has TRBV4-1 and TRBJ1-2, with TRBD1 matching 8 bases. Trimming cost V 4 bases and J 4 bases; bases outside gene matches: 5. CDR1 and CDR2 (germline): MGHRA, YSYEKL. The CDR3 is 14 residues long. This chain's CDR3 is CASSPPTGAYGYTF. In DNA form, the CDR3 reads TGCGCCAGCAGCCCCCCGACAGGGGCCTATGGCTACACCTTC.

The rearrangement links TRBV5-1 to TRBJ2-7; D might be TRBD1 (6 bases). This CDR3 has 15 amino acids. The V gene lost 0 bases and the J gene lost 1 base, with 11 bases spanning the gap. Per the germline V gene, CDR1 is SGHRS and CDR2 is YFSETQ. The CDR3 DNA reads TGCGCCAGCAGCTTGGTTCCAGGGGCGTCCTACGAGCAGTACTTC. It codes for CASSLVPGASYEQYF.

The CDR3 DNA reads TGTGCCAGCAGCTCGTATAGCGACGAGCAGTACTTC. Its translation is CASSSYSDEQYF. The V call is TRBV5-5, the J call TRBJ2-7, with D perhaps matching TRBD2 (5 bases). This CDR3 is 12 amino acids long. Trimming pared 3 bases from V and 5 bases from J, leaving 9 bases between. The germline V gene encodes CDR1 SGHKS and CDR2 YYEKEE (reference sequence).

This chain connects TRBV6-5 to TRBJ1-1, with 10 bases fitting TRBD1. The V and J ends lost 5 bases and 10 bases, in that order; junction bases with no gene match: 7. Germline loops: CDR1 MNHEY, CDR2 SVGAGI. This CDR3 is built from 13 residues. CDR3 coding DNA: TGTGCCAGCAGTCGACAGGGGGCGGAAGGAGCTTTCTTT. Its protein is CASSRQGAEGAFF.

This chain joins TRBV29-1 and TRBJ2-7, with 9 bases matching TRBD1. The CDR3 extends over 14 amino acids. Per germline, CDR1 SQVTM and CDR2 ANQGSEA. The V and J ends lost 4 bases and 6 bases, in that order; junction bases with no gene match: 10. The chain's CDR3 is CSVVKGTGISEQYF. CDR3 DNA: TGCAGCGTTGTCAAGGGGACAGGGATCTCCGAGCAGTACTTC.

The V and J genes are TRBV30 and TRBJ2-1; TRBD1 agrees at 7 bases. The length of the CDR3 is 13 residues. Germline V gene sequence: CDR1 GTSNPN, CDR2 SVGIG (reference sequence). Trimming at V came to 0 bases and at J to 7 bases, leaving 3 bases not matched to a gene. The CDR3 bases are TGTGCCTGGAGTGTTCGGACAGGTAATGAGCAGTTCTTC. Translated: CAWSVRTGNEQFF. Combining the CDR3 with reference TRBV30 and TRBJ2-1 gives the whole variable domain SQTIHQWPATLVQPVGSPLSLECTVEGTSNPNLYWYRQAAGRGLQLLFYSVGIGQISSEVPQNLSASRPQDRQFILSSKKLLLSDSGFYLCAWSVRTGNEQFFGPGTRLTVL.

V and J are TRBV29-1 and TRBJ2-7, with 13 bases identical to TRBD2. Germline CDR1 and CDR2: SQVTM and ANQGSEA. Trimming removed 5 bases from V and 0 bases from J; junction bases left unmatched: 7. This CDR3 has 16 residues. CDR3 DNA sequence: TGCAGCGTTCGGAGGACTAGCGGGGGTAGCTCCTACGAGCAGTACTTC. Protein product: CSVRRTSGGSSYEQYF.

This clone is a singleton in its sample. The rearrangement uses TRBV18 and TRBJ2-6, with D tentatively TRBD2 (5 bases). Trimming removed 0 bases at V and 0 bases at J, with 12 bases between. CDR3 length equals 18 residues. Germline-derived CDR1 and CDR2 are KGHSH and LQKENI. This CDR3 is CASSPPKAAASGANVLTF. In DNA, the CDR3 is TGTGCCAGCTCACCACCGAAAGCGGCAGCCTCTGGGGCCAACGTCCTGACTTTC.

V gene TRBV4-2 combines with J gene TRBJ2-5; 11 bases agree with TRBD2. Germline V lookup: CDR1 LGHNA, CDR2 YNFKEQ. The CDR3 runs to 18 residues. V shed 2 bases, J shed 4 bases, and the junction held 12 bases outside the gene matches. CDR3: CASSQKSVAGGLGETQYF. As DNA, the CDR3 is TGTGCCAGCAGCCAAAAATCTGTAGCGGGGGGGTTGGGAGAGACCCAGTACTTC.

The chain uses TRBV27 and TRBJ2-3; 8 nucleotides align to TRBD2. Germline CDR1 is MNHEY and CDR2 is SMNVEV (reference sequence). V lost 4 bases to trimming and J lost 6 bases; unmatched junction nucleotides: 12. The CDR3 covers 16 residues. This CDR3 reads CASSSPAGGSGDTQYF. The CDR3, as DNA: TGTGCCAGCAGTTCCCCGGCGGGGGGATCCGGGGATACGCAGTATTTT.